This record covers a single TCR beta chain. Germline CDR1 reads KGHSH; CDR2 reads LQKENI. The V gene end was trimmed by 1 base and the J gene end by 0 bases; junction bases not matched to a gene: 12. The CDR3 sequence is 19 residues long. TCRdb keeps only in-frame clones here, not all; method: immunoSEQ multiplex PCR. The sample lists about 320,000 clones; roughly 89% were seen once. The data belong to a study of blood T cell repertoires in COVID-19. Overall study context: Acute-phase and convalescent COVID-19 samples originated in the United States, Italy and Spain.

Cohort allocation depended upon clinical history that participants reported. The sample comprised PBMCs or T cells enriched from blood (not recorded which). This rearrangement joins TRBV18 to TRBJ1-3; 7 bases align to TRBD1. This sequence was found in a man in his fifties or sixties who had recovered from COVID-19. In DNA, the CDR3 is TGTGCCAGCTCACCACGGTATTTCCAGGGGGGCAGCTCTGGAAACACCATATATTTT. This gives the protein CASSPRYFQGGSSGNTIYF.